A selection of T cell receptor beta chains follows, all from one sample in a study of T cells in Graves' hyperthyroidism and ophthalmopathy. TCRdb re-called the multiplex PCR reads through MiXCR, storing one row per CDR3 protein. The sample gives around 580,000 distinct CDR3 sequences, about 45% of which show up once; about 8.3% is in the top ten. The sequenced sample consisted of peripheral blood or thyroid tissue (not recorded which). All receptors come from a woman aged 18-35 years with Graves' hyperthyroidism. Each CDR3 is given with its conserved first and last residue. The D gene is left open where the match is weak. Only some rows state a clone size, as once, few, many or a class for expanded clones.

len | d_gene | j_gene | v_gene | abundance | CDR3aa | CDR3nt
14 | - | TRBJ1-3 | TRBV2 | - | CASQDGRHGNTIYF | TGTGCCAGCCAAGATGGCAGGCATGGAAACACCATATATTTT
13 | TRBD1 | TRBJ1-5 | TRBV20-1 | - | CSATQGDAQPQHF | TGCAGTGCGACACAGGGGGACGCTCAGCCCCAGCATTTT
13 | TRBD1 | TRBJ2-7 | TRBV29-1 | - | CSSLGTGYNEQYF | TGCAGCAGTTTGGGGACAGGGTATAACGAGCAGTACTTC
12 | - | TRBJ1-2 | TRBV29-1 | - | CSVVDGGYGYTF | TGCAGCGTAGTTGACGGGGGATACGGCTACACCTTC
16 | TRBD2 | TRBJ2-7 | TRBV7-9 | - | CASSQEGFLAALEQYF | TGTGCCAGCAGCCAAGAAGGGTTTCTAGCGGCACTCGAGCAGTACTTC
17 | - | TRBJ1-3 | TRBV7-9 | many | CASSASSQGFSGNTIYF | TGTGCCAGCAGCGCGTCCAGCCAGGGGTTCTCTGGAAACACCATATATTTT
20 | - | TRBJ2-7 | TRBV20-1 | - | CSARGRVGVAFGSGLYEQYF | -
12 | TRBD1 | TRBJ1-2 | TRBV20-1 | - | CSAPTGGYGYTF | TGCAGTGCCCCGACAGGGGGCTATGGCTACACCTTC
14 | TRBD1 | TRBJ2-7 | TRBV25-1 | many | CASRPKDRVYEQYF | TGTGCCAGCAGGCCCAAGGACAGGGTCTACGAGCAGTACTTC
13 | - | TRBJ1-6 | TRBV29-1 | many | CSVLISYNSPLHF | TGCAGCGTTTTGATCTCCTATAATTCACCCCTCCACTTT
13 | - | TRBJ2-5 | TRBV19 | - | CASEWGAGETQYF | TGTGCCAGTGAGTGGGGGGCTGGGGAGACCCAGTACTTC
14 | TRBD1 | TRBJ1-2 | TRBV12-3/TRBV12-4 | many | CASSHIGQDYGYTF | TGTGCCAGCAGTCATATTGGACAGGACTATGGCTACACCTTC
15 | - | TRBJ2-7 | TRBV10-3 | - | CASSLLGGVGDEQYF | TGTGCCAGCAGTTTATTGGGCGGGGTAGGCGATGAGCAGTACTTC
15 | - | TRBJ1-5 | TRBV6-5 | - | CAISVPGTSDEPQHF | TGTGCCATCAGTGTACCCGGGACTAGCGATGAGCCCCAGCATTTT
14 | - | TRBJ2-2 | TRBV29-1 | - | CSVEGAIYTGELFF | TGCAGCGTTGAAGGGGCTATTTACACCGGGGAGCTGTTTTTT
18 | - | TRBJ2-2 | TRBV19 | many | CASTPGRGRGVKTGELFF | TGTGCCAGTACTCCAGGCAGGGGTCGGGGGGTAAAGACCGGGGAGCTGTTTTTT
14 | TRBD1 | TRBJ1-3 | TRBV27 | few | CASSRDREGNTIYF | TGTGCCAGCAGTAGGGACAGGGAAGGAAACACCATATATTTT
14 | - | TRBJ1-6 | TRBV2 | many | CASSDEVNNSPLHF | TGTGCCAGCAGTGACGAGGTTAACAATTCACCCCTCCACTTT
15 | - | TRBJ2-7 | TRBV7-9 | many | CASSHTLQGLNEQYF | TGTGCCAGCAGCCATACCCTTCAGGGGTTGAACGAGCAGTACTTC
15 | - | TRBJ1-5 | TRBV12-3/TRBV12-4 | many | CASSPWALGNQPQHF | TGTGCCAGCAGTCCCTGGGCGCTTGGCAATCAGCCCCAGCATTTT
16 | - | TRBJ1-3 | TRBV10-3 | - | CAKRGSSHNYGYTIYF | TGTGCCAAACGTGGGTCCTCCCATAACTATGGCTACACCATATATTTT
16 | - | TRBJ1-4 | TRBV9 | - | CASSVTPGGVGEKLFF | TGTGCCAGCAGCGTAACGCCGGGGGGTGTAGGAGAAAAACTGTTTTTT
13 | - | TRBJ2-3 | TRBV30 | - | CALAGRSTDTQYF | TGTGCCTTGGCAGGGAGAAGCACAGATACGCAGTATTTT
12 | - | TRBJ1-1 | TRBV27 | - | CASSPQGSGAFF | TGTGCCAGCAGTCCCCAGGGCTCGGGAGCTTTCTTT
13 | - | TRBJ1-5 | TRBV4-1 | - | CASSPQPGQPQHF | TGCGCCAGCAGCCCACAACCCGGTCAGCCCCAGCATTTT
17 | - | TRBJ2-2 | TRBV6-5 | - | CAVGTGLGSGNTGELFF | TGTGCCGTAGGAACGGGATTAGGATCCGGAAACACCGGGGAGCTGTTTTTT
18 | TRBD1 | TRBJ2-1 | TRBV12-3/TRBV12-4 | - | CASSFDPGTGTGYNEQFF | TGTGCCAGCAGCTTTGATCCCGGGACAGGGACCGGCTACAATGAGCAGTTCTTC
13 | - | TRBJ2-7 | TRBV12-3/TRBV12-4 | many | CASSLWSHHEQYF | TGTGCCAGCAGTTTATGGTCGCACCACGAGCAGTACTTC
14 | TRBD1 | TRBJ2-3 | TRBV2 | - | CASSDRGRGDTQYF | TGTGCCAGCAGTGACAGGGGGCGGGGAGATACGCAGTATTTT
14 | TRBD2 | TRBJ2-1 | TRBV12-3/TRBV12-4 | - | CASSPGTSYNEQFF | TGTGCCAGCAGCCCCGGGACTAGCTACAATGAGCAGTTCTTC
13 | - | TRBJ1-1 | TRBV10-3 | - | CAISGGRGTEAFF | TGTGCCATCAGTGGGGGCAGGGGCACTGAAGCTTTCTTT
14 | TRBD1 | TRBJ2-7 | TRBV6-5 | many | CASSPGQGYYEQYF | TGTGCCAGCAGCCCGGGACAGGGGTACTACGAGCAGTACTTC
14 | TRBD1 | TRBJ1-3 | TRBV5-1 | many | CASRRTGDGNTIYF | TGCGCCAGCAGACGGACAGGGGACGGAAACACCATATATTTT
13 | - | TRBJ2-7 | TRBV12-3/TRBV12-4 | - | CASSFSGFYEQYF | TGTGCCAGCAGTTTTTCTGGGTTCTACGAGCAGTACTTC